This TCR beta chain was identified in a study of response to subunit inactivated influenza vaccine. Study results and limitations: Each seasonal influenza vaccination, the authors suggested, recruits few new T cells.

With respect to this clonotype: Its target is unknown.

The germline V gene has CDR1 SGHKS and CDR2 YYEKEE (reference sequence). The ends were cut back, 2 bases at V and 1 base at J, with 12 bases in the middle. The CDR3 consists of 15 residues. TCRdb reprocessed the RT-PCR reads with MiXCR, giving one entry per CDR3 protein. The sample contains 300,000 to 350,000 distinct CDR3 sequences, about 20% of which appear only once. The sequences come from PBMCs from blood, collected less than 22 months after vaccination. This chain links TRBV5-5 with TRBJ1-2; D might be TRBD1 (6 bases). This TCR derives from a man aged 50-75 years who received an inactivated influenza vaccine. CDR3 in amino acids: CASSFGAGVNYGYTF. In nucleotides, the CDR3 is TGTGCCAGCAGCTTCGGGGCAGGGGTTAACTATGGCTACACCTTC.